This entry lists 16 T cell receptor beta chains sequenced from one sample in a study of cytomegalovirus exposure and HLA in healthy donors. PCR employed 60 Vbeta and 13 Jbeta primers. Profiling relied on immunoSEQ multiplex PCR, and the TCRdb table lists in-frame clones only, not all of them. This table holds 200,000 to 250,000 clones, about 75% found once. The sequenced sample consisted of PBMCs. These receptors were collected from a woman aged 25 to 45 in good health and CMV-seronegative.

This clone appeared a few times. The CDR3 region has the DNA TGTGCCAGCAGCTCCTCTCACTACTATGGCTACACCTTC. Translating gives CASSSSHYYGYTF. The J gene is TRBJ1-2, the V gene TRBV7-2; D not resolved. Deletions cut 4 bases from V and 3 bases from J, with 9 bases between. The CDR3 covers 13 residues. Germline V CDR1 and CDR2: SGHTA, FQGNSA.

The J gene is TRBJ2-7, the V gene TRBV19; 7 positions agree with TRBD2. The V gene's germline CDR1 is LNHDA and CDR2 SQIVND (reference sequence). With V trimmed by 0 bases and J by 4 bases, 9 bases remained unmatched. The CDR3 spans 16 residues. The CDR3 DNA is TGTGCCAGTAGTATAGATCTGGCGGGAGCAGTATACGAGCAGTACTTC. Translating gives CASSIDLAGAVYEQYF. Filled out from reference TRBV19 and TRBJ2-7, the complete variable domain reads DGGITQSPKYLFRKEGQNVTLSCEQNLNHDAMYWYRQDPGQGLRLIYYSQIVNDFQKGDIAEGYSVSREKKESFPLTVTSAQKNPTAFYLCASSIDLAGAVYEQYFGPGTRLTVT.

This clone came up a few times. In the same sample, other DNA sequences code for this CDR3. J is TRBJ1-6 and V is TRBV30, with 7 positions matching TRBD1. Germline V gene sequence: CDR1 GTSNPN, CDR2 SVGIG (reference sequence). V gave up 8 bases and J gave up 0 bases; unmatched junction bases: 7. The CDR3 spans 15 residues. The CDR3 region is CARRGGLSYNSPLHF. CDR3 nucleotide sequence: TGTGCCCGCCGAGGGGGCCTCTCCTATAATTCACCCCTCCACTTT.

This chain connects TRBV5-5 to TRBJ1-1, with D tentatively TRBD1 (5 bases). Trimming shortened V by 0 bases and J by 1 base, and 13 bases separated the two germline ends. The CDR3 is 16 amino acids. Germline-derived CDR1 and CDR2 are SGHKS and YYEKEE (reference sequence). The CDR3: CASSLGPGLTNTEAFF. The CDR3 DNA sequence: TGTGCCAGCAGCTTGGGTCCGGGACTGACGAACACTGAAGCTTTCTTT.

This chain links TRBV11-2 with TRBJ1-2; D remains unclear. V lost 5 bases and J lost 3, with 10 bases in between. The CDR3 spans 13 residues. The germline CDR1 and CDR2 sequences are SGHAT and FQNNGV. The CDR3: CASSPEGDYGYTF. CDR3 coding DNA: TGTGCCAGCAGCCCCGAGGGTGACTATGGCTACACCTTC.

This clone was observed once. This chain connects TRBV6-5 to TRBJ1-1; no clear D. Germline-derived CDR1 and CDR2 are MNHEY and SVGAGI. There are 15 residues in the CDR3. V was clipped by 6 bases and J by 4 bases, with 18 bases between them. CDR3 loop: CASSPWGEGFTEAFF. CDR3 nucleotides: TGTGCCAGCAGCCCGTGGGGAGAGGGATTCACTGAAGCTTTCTTT.

This clone was found a few times. The rearrangement uses TRBV6-1 and TRBJ1-2; 10 bases map to TRBD1. CDR3 size: 17 residues. Per germline, CDR1 MNHNS and CDR2 SASEGT. Trimming took 2 bases from V and 2 from J; bases not matched to a gene: 8. CDR3 sequence (DNA): TGTGCCAGCAGTGAATCCACCGGGACAGGGGCGAACTATGGCTACACCTTC. Translated, it gives CASSESTGTGANYGYTF.

This clone appeared a few times. The V gene is TRBV5-6, the J gene TRBJ1-1; D not certain. Germline CDR1 and CDR2: SGHDT and YYEEEE. The CDR3 extends over 13 amino acids. V lost 1 base to trimming and J lost 0 bases, with 4 bases between them. The CDR3 sequence: CASSLFMNTEAFF. The CDR3 coding sequence is TGTGCCAGCAGCTTGTTCATGAACACTGAAGCTTTCTTT.

The chain recombines TRBV19 with TRBJ2-1; D not resolved. The germline CDR1 and CDR2 sequences are LNHDA and SQIVND (reference sequence). The CDR3 is made up of 13 amino acids. Deletions cut 2 bases from V and 5 bases from J, with 7 bases between. This CDR3 is CASSISVDNEQFF. The DNA for the CDR3 is TGTGCCAGTAGTATAAGCGTGGACAATGAGCAGTTCTTC.

The chain is built from TRBV6-1 and TRBJ2-7; a weak D match, TRBD1 (5 bases). The germline CDR1 and CDR2 sequences are MNHNS and SASEGT. The germline V and J ends were trimmed by 7 bases and 6 bases, with 19 bases remaining between them. The CDR3 runs 14 residues. CDR3 sequence reads: CASTSGVTATEQYF. The CDR3 nucleotides read TGTGCCAGCACTTCTGGGGTGACAGCCACCGAGCAGTACTTC.

As concerns this clone: At one of its ends the junction is not consistent with the germline gene, which may arise from a read error. This chain uses TRBV4-1 with TRBJ1-2, with 9 bases lining up with TRBD1. The CDR3 extends over 14 amino acids. CDR1 MGHRA and CDR2 YSYEKL come from the germline V gene. The DNA of the CDR3 is TGCGCCAGCAGCCAGAGACAGGGGGACCATGGCTACCCCTTC. It encodes CASSQRQGDHGYPF.

The J gene is TRBJ2-7, the V gene TRBV6-5; D not certain. This CDR3 is 15 amino acids long. V lost 0 bases to trimming and J lost 3 bases, with 12 bases between them. Germline assignment: CDR1 MNHEY and CDR2 SVGAGI. The CDR3 loop is CASSYSETNFYEQYF. In DNA, the CDR3 is TGTGCCAGCAGTTACTCCGAGACAAATTTCTACGAGCAGTACTTC.

The gene calls are TRBV5-1 and TRBJ1-2; D call uncertain. The CDR3 runs 12 residues. The germline gives CDR1 SGHRS, CDR2 YFSETQ. V lost 0 bases and J 4 bases, leaving 4 bases between the germline ends. The CDR3 sequence is CASSLDGYGYTF. CDR3 DNA sequence: TGCGCCAGCAGCTTGGACGGCTATGGCTACACCTTC.

The rearrangement uses TRBV27 and TRBJ2-2; 7 nucleotides line up with TRBD1. Germline-derived CDR1 and CDR2 are MNHEY and SMNVEV (reference sequence). CDR3 length: 16 residues. V shed 8 bases and J 0 bases; nucleotides not matched to a gene: 9. CDR3 protein: CASYFSGTANTGELFF. In nucleotides, the CDR3 is TGTGCCAGCTATTTCTCCGGGACAGCGAACACCGGGGAGCTGTTTTTT.

The chain joins TRBV6-1 to TRBJ2-7, with a weak D call TRBD1 (5 bases). The CDR3 is 13 amino acids. V was pared by 5 bases and J by 3 bases, with 11 bases between. CDR1 and CDR2 (germline): MNHNS, SASEGT. CDR3 region: CASSLRDSYEQYF. The CDR3 DNA reads as TGTGCCAGCAGTCTAAGAGACAGCTACGAGCAGTACTTC.

V and J are TRBV7-9 and TRBJ2-2, with D possibly matching TRBD2 (5 bases). Trimming stripped 1 base from V and 3 bases from J, with 15 bases between. Germline CDR1 reads SEHNR; CDR2 reads FQNEAQ (reference sequence). The CDR3 contains 17 residues. The CDR3 nucleotides read TGTGCCAGCAGCTTAGGGGTGCGAGGGTTGGACACCGGGGAGCTGTTTTTT. Protein product: CASSLGVRGLDTGELFF.